This TCR beta chain was obtained from a study of shared clonotypes between healthy human individuals. A word on this clone: One junction end disagrees with the germline gene, perhaps due to a read error.

The CDR3 sequence is 13 residues long. Germline V CDR1 and CDR2: SSHAT, FNYEAQ (reference sequence). Generated by immunoSEQ multiplex PCR, the TCRdb table keeps only in-frame clones and is missing some. The sample yields some 980,000 clones, roughly 72% seen once. Specimen: memory CD4+ T cells sorted from blood. Subset indicated: CD45RA-negative fraction. The receptor's source is a man aged 18 to 35 in good health. This sequence joins TRBV7-7 and TRBJ2-1; D gene uncertain. The CDR3 DNA sequence: TGTGCTAGCAGCTTAGAACCAAGGGATGAGCAGTTCTTC. It codes for CASSLEPRDEQFF.